This T cell receptor beta chain was sequenced during a study of T cells expressing NK-cell markers. Turning to the study itself: Sorted CD3+CD56+NKG2C+, CD3+CD56+NKG2C- and CD3+CD56-NKG2C+ T-cell subsets were beta-chain profiled.

Germline V gene data show CDR1 as ENHRY and CDR2 as SYGVKD. The CDR3 extends over 12 amino acids. As the method of synthesis, 5'RACE template switching with UMIs yielded TCR beta cDNA. TCRdb reanalyzed the 5' RACE reads, giving one entry per CDR3 protein sequence and no DNA. The table lists about 550,000 distinct CDR3 sequences. The chain carries TRBV10-3 and TRBJ2-2; the D gene TCRdb calls, TRBD1, cannot be checked with no DNA. The specimen sequenced was blood T cells: a sorted CD56 or NKG2C T cell subset, CD4+ or CD8+ T cells, or bulk PBMC T cells (not recorded which). The receptor was isolated from a man aged 18 to 35 in good health. The CDR3 loop reads CAINTGTGELFF.